The following is a T cell receptor (beta chain) sequence with its context. This clone appeared a few times. It lacks a known antigen. No qualities accompany the bases; no much larger clone lies one base away. This sample was included in a study of lymphopenia after photon versus proton radiotherapy (dated by TCRdb to between 2018 and 2020). General notes on the study: The immunological effects of photon versus proton radiation therapy were compared in patients with gastrointestinal tumors who developed high-grade lymphopenia. The goal of the study was to describe how the two radiation modalities differ in their effects on the immune system. The cohort included 20 patients with gastrointestinal tumors who developed lymphopenia after receiving either photon or proton therapy. Beyond this particular receptor, the publication reports: The survival association was assessed only in patients who died, and better survival with proton therapy was presented by the authors as a possibility rather than a demonstrated result. During treatment, patients who received photon therapy lost naive T cells and TCR diversity and gained effector/memory populations, whereas patients who received proton therapy remained relatively stable. Across the cohort, an inverse correlation was found between a larger post-nadir drop in TCR diversity and overall survival time among patients who died. Once the lymphocyte count had reached its nadir, the repertoires of photon-treated patients showed oligoclonal expansion, particularly of CD8+ Temra cells, and this expansion drove the decline in diversity.

Taken from cysteine to phenylalanine, the CDR3 has 12 residues. Here the CDR3 DNA is all that survives: 36 bases in frame from base 1. V loses 4 bases of germline sequence and J loses 4 bases, and the interval between the two ends is 8 bases. Reading the germline V gene gives CDR1 SGHRS and CDR2 YFSETQ. Library creation used the immunoSEQ multiplex PCR assay. T cell repertoires were profiled with deep sequencing of rearranged TCR beta loci together with multiparametric flow cytometry. TCRdb retrieved this table from immuneACCESS and kept in-frame rearrangements only. Not all clones are present; in checked studies, unresolved V genes account for under half, and no reason is known for the remainder. This sample lists tens of thousands of clones; around four fifths were detected once. The ten largest account for 1.2% to 1.5% of the sample.

The sequenced sample was peripheral blood, obtained from a patient treated with proton-based radiotherapy. This chain joins TRBV5-1 to TRBJ1-1, with no confidently assigned D gene. This receptor was obtained from a man in his sixties with pancreatic cancer. The sequenced DNA: TGCGCCAGCAGCGGAGGTGGCACTGAAGCTTTCTTT. Protein translation: CASSGGGTEAFF.